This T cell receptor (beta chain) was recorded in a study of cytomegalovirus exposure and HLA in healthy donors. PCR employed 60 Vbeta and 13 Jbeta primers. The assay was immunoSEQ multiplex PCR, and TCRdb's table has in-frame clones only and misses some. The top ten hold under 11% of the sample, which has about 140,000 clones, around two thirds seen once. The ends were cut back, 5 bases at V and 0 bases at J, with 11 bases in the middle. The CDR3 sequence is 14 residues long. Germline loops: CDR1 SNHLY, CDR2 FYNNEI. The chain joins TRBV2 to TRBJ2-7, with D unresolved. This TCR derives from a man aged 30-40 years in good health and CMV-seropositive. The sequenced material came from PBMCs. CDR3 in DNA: TGTGCCAGCAGTTCGGGTCGAAGCTCCTACGAGCAGTACTTC. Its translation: CASSSGRSSYEQYF.